Following are 2 T cell receptor beta chains from one sample sequenced in a study of CD8+ T cells in alopecia areata. Isolated RNA was reverse transcribed into cDNA used as the sequencing template. Sequencing used immunoSEQ multiplex PCR; TCRdb keeps in-frame clones, though not all of them. The sample holds some 170,000 clones, roughly 70% seen once. The sample in question was CD8+ T cells sorted from blood, obtained at week 0. Receptors were obtained from a human donor with alopecia areata.

V and J are TRBV4-2 and TRBJ1-2; weak D call: TRBD1 (5 bases). Germline V gene sequence: CDR1 LGHNA, CDR2 YNFKEQ. The length of the CDR3 is 14 residues. V was cut by 1 base and J by 5 bases, with 11 bases left in between. CDR3 amino acids: CASSQVGASYGYTF. CDR3 sequence (DNA): TGTGCCAGCAGCCAAGTAGGGGCCTCGTATGGCTACACCTTC.

The chain has TRBV13 and TRBJ2-7; TRBD1 is a possible D gene (5 bases). CDR1 and CDR2 (germline): PRHDT, FYEKMQ (reference sequence). Trimming pared 5 bases from V and 3 bases from J, leaving 17 bases between. The CDR3 is 15 residues long. CDR3 DNA sequence: TGTGCCAGCAGCCAGCAGGGTGGCAGGGACTACGAGCAGTACTTC. Translating it yields CASSQQGGRDYEQYF.